The source of this T cell receptor (beta chain) is a study of blood T cells in healthy people across ages. A second PCR, run for roughly 7 to 12 cycles, used a sample-barcoded 5' primer plus a J-beta primer mix. TCRdb recomputed calls from the 5' RACE reads with MiXCR, one row per CDR3 protein. The sample contains about 640,000 distinct CDR3 sequences, roughly 50% of which appear only once. Per individual sample, total RNA of at least 6 micrograms was extracted. The CDR3 is 15 residues long. The V gene's germline CDR1 is MGHRA and CDR2 YSYEKL. V lost 0 bases to trimming and J lost 5 bases; unmatched junction nucleotides: 4.

The source material was blood. This rearrangement joins TRBV4-1 to TRBJ2-5, with 9 bases identical to TRBD2. The TCR sequence derives from a man aged 60 to 69 in good health. In nucleotides, the CDR3 is TGCGCCAGCAGCCAAGAAACTAGCGGGTGGGAGACCCAGTACTTC. This translates into CASSQETSGWETQYF.